The 20 T cell receptor beta chains reported below all come from one sample, sequenced in a study of blood T cell repertoires in COVID-19. The repertoire was sequenced with immunoSEQ multiplex PCR; TCRdb's copy has only in-frame clones and lacks some. Counted here are more than 120,000 clones, over 70% occurring once; the ten biggest clones make up roughly 3.9%. What was sequenced was PBMCs or T cells enriched from blood (not recorded which). The receptors come from a man aged 45-60 years in a cohort exposed to, infected with or recovered from COVID-19 (not recorded which).

The V and J genes are TRBV5-6 and TRBJ1-6, with no clear D. The V gene lost 0 bases and the J gene lost 7 bases, with 8 bases spanning the gap. Germline CDR1 is SGHDT and CDR2 is YYEEEE. CDR3 length: 14 amino acids. The CDR3 coding sequence is TGTGCCAGCAGCTTGGCAGGAGGGAATTCACCCCTCCACTTT. As protein: CASSLAGGNSPLHF.

This chain connects TRBV28 to TRBJ2-7, with 7 positions matching TRBD2. The CDR3 has 17 residues. Germline CDR1 reads MDHEN; CDR2 reads SYDVKM. V dropped 7 bases and J dropped 5; count of bases not matched to a gene: 20. CDR3 nucleotide sequence: TGTGCCAGCATGGGGGAGGGCCTTAGCGGGCCAGACCACGAGCAGTACTTC. It translates to CASMGEGLSGPDHEQYF.

In nucleotides, the CDR3 is TGTGCCACCAGTGAAGGATCTCACCAATGGACAGGGAAAGCCGCTAGCACAGATACGCAGTATTTT. This sequence encodes CATSEGSHQWTGKAASTDTQYF. The gene calls are TRBV24-1 and TRBJ2-3, with 8 nucleotides matching TRBD1. Germline-derived CDR1 and CDR2 are KGHDR and SFDVKD. The CDR3 has 22 amino acids. The V and J ends lost 4 bases and 0 bases, in that order; junction bases with no gene match: 23.

The chain recombines TRBV7-2 with TRBJ1-6; 7 bases line up with TRBD1. Trimming cost V 5 bases and J 12 bases; bases outside gene matches: 7. This CDR3 comprises 13 residues. CDR1 and CDR2 from the germline V gene are SGHTA and FQGNSA. The CDR3 DNA reads as TGTGCCAGCAGCCCTAGACAGGGAGAACCCCTCCACTTT. Amino acid sequence: CASSPRQGEPLHF.

The chain carries TRBV2 and TRBJ2-1; the match to TRBD1 covers 9 bases. The length of the CDR3 is 11 residues. J gave up 9 bases and V 6 bases, and 0 bases lay outside the gene matches. CDR1 and CDR2 (germline): SNHLY, FYNNEI. For the CDR3, the DNA is TGTGCCAGCAGGGGACAGGGTGAGCAGTTCTTC. Protein sequence: CASRGQGEQFF.

The chain joins TRBV3-1 (or the pseudogene TRBV3-2) to TRBJ1-2; 7 bases are shared with TRBD1. The CDR3 consists of 14 residues. V trimming: 5 bases; J trimming: 7 bases; junction bases outside the gene matches: 10. Germline loops: CDR1 LGHDT, CDR2 YNNKEL (reference sequence). The CDR3 protein is CASSIRTGGSGYTF. The DNA of the CDR3 is TGTGCCAGCAGCATCCGGACAGGTGGAAGTGGCTACACCTTC.

The V and J genes are TRBV19 and TRBJ2-2; D is unresolved. The CDR3 consists of 16 residues. Trimming took 7 bases from V and 0 from J, leaving 15 bases between them. Germline V gene data show CDR1 as LNHDA and CDR2 as SQIVND (reference sequence). The CDR3 is CASNRALVANTGELFF. In nucleotides, the CDR3 is TGTGCCAGTAATCGAGCGCTCGTCGCGAACACCGGGGAGCTGTTTTTT.

The rearrangement joins TRBV15 to TRBJ1-2; possibly TRBD1 for D (6 bases). Trimming took 1 base from V and 7 from J, leaving 13 bases between them. The CDR3 contains 14 residues. Germline CDR1 and CDR2: LNHNV and YYDKDF (reference sequence). CDR3 residues: CATSRGQDLGGYTF. In nucleotides, the CDR3 is TGTGCCACCAGCAGAGGACAGGACCTCGGTGGCTACACCTTC.

The gene calls are TRBV5-1 and TRBJ1-1; TRBD1 is a possible D gene (6 bases). This CDR3 is 14 amino acids long. Germline V CDR1 and CDR2: SGHRS, YFSETQ. Trimming removed 5 bases from V and 1 base from J, with 12 bases in between. CDR3 nucleotides: TGCGCCAGCAGGGAGACAGGATCGAACACTGAAGCTTTCTTT. Amino acids: CASRETGSNTEAFF.

The chain is built from TRBV27 and TRBJ1-1; D is perhaps TRBD1 (5 bases). Germline CDR1 reads MNHEY; CDR2 reads SMNVEV (reference sequence). CDR3 length: 15 amino acids. V shed 3 bases and J shed 1 base, with 12 bases lying between them. The CDR3 loop reads CASSLSPQGNTEAFF. The CDR3 DNA follows: TGTGCCAGCAGTTTGTCTCCGCAGGGGAACACTGAAGCTTTCTTT.

The J gene is TRBJ1-2, the V gene TRBV4-1, with D possibly TRBD1 on 6 matching bases. Germline V gives CDR1 MGHRA, CDR2 YSYEKL. V dropped 4 bases and J dropped 4 bases, with 22 bases sitting between them. This CDR3 comprises 17 residues. The CDR3 coding sequence is TGCGCCAGCAGCCCGGGCCCGCGAACAGGGACGATCTATGGCTACACCTTC. It encodes CASSPGPRTGTIYGYTF.

This clone was seen a few times. This rearrangement joins TRBV11-3 to TRBJ2-1; 7 bases agree with TRBD2. The CDR3 contains 14 residues. The V gene end was trimmed by 1 base and the J gene end by 9 bases; junction bases not matched to a gene: 6. Germline values: CDR1 SGHNT, CDR2 YENEEA. The CDR3 region is CASSLGSGVVEQFF. DNA of the CDR3: TGTGCCAGCAGCTTAGGAAGCGGGGTCGTTGAGCAGTTCTTC. Variable domain in full (rest from reference TRBV11-3 and TRBJ2-1): EAGVVQSPRYKIIEKKQPVAFWCNPISGHNTLYWYLQNLGQGPELLIRYENEEAVDDSQLPKDRFSAERLKGVDSTLKIQPAELGDSAVYLCASSLGSGVVEQFFGPGTRLTVL.

The V and J genes are TRBV7-8 and TRBJ2-2; 8 bases are shared with TRBD1. V was pared by 5 bases and J by 3 bases, with 5 bases of the junction left unmatched. The germline V gene has CDR1 SGHVS and CDR2 FQNEAQ. The CDR3 has 15 residues. The CDR3 DNA is TGTGCCAGCAGCCCCAGGGGGCGCGACACCGGGGAGCTGTTTTTT. Its translation is CASSPRGRDTGELFF.

The chain links TRBV19 to TRBJ1-1; the match to TRBD1 covers 8 bases. The germline V gene encodes CDR1 LNHDA and CDR2 SQIVND (reference sequence). The CDR3 contains 15 residues. After removal of 6 bases from V and 8 bases from J, the junction contained 14 bases not matched to a gene. The CDR3 nucleotides are TGTGCCAGTAGCCATAGAAAAACAGGGGGAGTCGAAGCTTTCTTT. Protein: CASSHRKTGGVEAFF.

The chain joins TRBV7-9 to TRBJ1-3, with D possibly matching TRBD1 (6 bases). V lost 4 bases and J lost 4, with 17 bases in between. The germline CDR1 and CDR2 sequences are SEHNR and FQNEAQ (reference sequence). CDR3 length: 16 residues. CDR3 sequence: CASSSPTGQRGNTIYF. The CDR3 DNA sequence: TGTGCCAGCAGCTCGCCCACAGGGCAGAGAGGAAACACCATATATTTT. Looking up the rest from reference TRBV7-9 and TRBJ1-3 gives the full variable domain: DTGVSQNPRHKITKRGQNVTFRCDPISEHNRLYWYRQTLGQGPEFLTYFQNEAQLEKSRLLSDRFSAERPKGSFSTLEIQRTEQGDSAMYLCASSSPTGQRGNTIYFGEGSWLTVV.

The CDR3 coding sequence is TGTGCCTGGAGGGTTCAGGGAAGGGCTGAAGCTTTCTTT. This encodes CAWRVQGRAEAFF. V is TRBV30 and J is TRBJ1-1, with a tentative D call TRBD1 (5 bases). The germline gives CDR1 GTSNPN, CDR2 SVGIG (reference sequence). The CDR3 is made up of 13 amino acids. V was clipped by 3 bases and J by 6 bases, with 14 bases between them.

The rearrangement links TRBV24-1 to TRBJ1-2, with a weak D call TRBD1 (6 bases). Germline values: CDR1 KGHDR, CDR2 SFDVKD. This CDR3 has 19 residues. V was pared by 0 bases and J by 8 bases, with 27 bases between. The CDR3 DNA is TGTGCCACCAGTGATTTGTCGGTTTTGGTGGGGGGGGCGGTTGGCGGCTACACCTTC. As protein: CATSDLSVLVGGAVGGYTF.

V gene TRBV7-2 combines with J gene TRBJ2-7; 7 bases match TRBD2. J was trimmed by 7 bases and V by 8 bases; bases with no gene match: 14. CDR1 SGHTA and CDR2 FQGNSA come from the germline V gene. CDR3 length equals 14 residues. The CDR3 here is CASRSGGRAGEQYF. In DNA, the CDR3 is TGTGCCAGCCGTTCGGGGGGAAGGGCAGGGGAGCAGTACTTC.

J is TRBJ2-1 and V is TRBV11-2, with 10 bases lining up with TRBD2. This CDR3 contains 16 residues. Germline trimming cut 1 base from V and 5 bases from J; bases unmatched to any gene: 5. The germline V gene has CDR1 SGHAT and CDR2 FQNNGV. CDR3 residues: CASSLASGSINNEQFF. CDR3 bases: TGTGCCAGCAGCTTAGCTAGCGGGAGCATCAACAATGAGCAGTTCTTC.

This clone has just one count. This chain uses TRBV9 with TRBJ1-2; 8 bases agree with TRBD1. The trim removed 0 bases at V and 3 bases at J, leaving 4 bases unmatched. The CDR3 length is 15 residues. Germline-derived CDR1 and CDR2 are SGDLS and YYNGEE. The CDR3 DNA is TGTGCCAGCAGCGTAGGACAGGGGACTTACTATGGCTACACCTTC. It translates to CASSVGQGTYYGYTF.